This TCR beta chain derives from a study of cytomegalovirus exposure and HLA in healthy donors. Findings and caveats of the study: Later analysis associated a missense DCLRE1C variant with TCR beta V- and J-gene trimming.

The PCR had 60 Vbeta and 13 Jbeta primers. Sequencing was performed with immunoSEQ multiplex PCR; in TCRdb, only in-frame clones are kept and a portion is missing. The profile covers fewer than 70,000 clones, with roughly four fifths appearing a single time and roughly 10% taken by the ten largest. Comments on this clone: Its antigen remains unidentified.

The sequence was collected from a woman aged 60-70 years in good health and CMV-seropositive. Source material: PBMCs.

CDR3 protein: CASSPGLAGVYNEQFF. DNA of the CDR3: TGCGCCAGCAGCCCTGGACTAGCGGGAGTCTACAATGAGCAGTTCTTC. The V and J genes are TRBV4-1 and TRBJ2-1; 13 bases are shared with TRBD2. V shed 4 bases, J shed 3 bases, and the junction held 3 bases outside the gene matches. CDR1 is MGHRA and CDR2 is YSYEKL in the germline V gene. The CDR3 totals 16 residues.